These 8 T cell receptor beta chains came from one sample sequenced in a study of blood T cell repertoires in COVID-19. Method: immunoSEQ multiplex PCR; TCRdb's copy keeps in-frame clones and lacks some. The sample has around 43,000 clones, approximately 80% seen once. Sequencing used peripheral blood. Every receptor here comes from a man aged 70-80 years with acute or convalescent COVID-19.

The chain joins TRBV5-1 to TRBJ1-4, with D possibly being TRBD1 (5 bases). The germline CDR1 and CDR2 sequences are SGHRS and YFSETQ. The CDR3 sequence is 14 residues long. The V end lost 5 bases, the J end lost 8 bases, and 16 bases lay between the germline ends. The CDR3 sequence is CASSNGYQGEKLFF. For the CDR3, the DNA is TGCGCCAGCAGTAATGGCTATCAGGGAGAAAAACTGTTTTTT.

V gene TRBV6-2 or TRBV6-3 combines with J gene TRBJ1-6; TRBD1 matches 8 bases. In germline, CDR1 is MNHEY, CDR2 SVGEGT. The CDR3 spans 16 residues. Trimming removed 0 bases from V and 14 bases from J; junction bases left unmatched: 12. This CDR3 is CASSYSLRQGKETLHF. DNA of the CDR3: TGTGCCAGCAGTTACTCTCTCCGACAGGGGAAAGAAACCCTCCACTTT.

The gene calls are TRBV4-1 and TRBJ1-2; 10 bases map to TRBD1. The CDR3 covers 16 residues. CDR1 and CDR2 from the germline V gene are MGHRA and YSYEKL. J gave up 7 bases and V 0 bases, and 8 bases lay outside the gene matches. In DNA form, the CDR3 reads TGCGCCAGCAGCCAAGATAATAGACAGGGGGCGCGTGGCTACACCTTC. Residues: CASSQDNRQGARGYTF.

This clone appeared a few times. The chain combines TRBV6-5 with TRBJ1-2, with TRBD1 matching 10 bases. The CDR3 loop spans 13 amino acids. The V segment lost 5 bases and the J segment 8 bases; nucleotides outside the gene matches: 5. Germline lookup yields CDR1 MNHEY and CDR2 SVGAGI. In nucleotides, the CDR3 is TGTGCCAGCAGTAGACAGGGGGCGCGAGGCTACACCTTC. It specifies CASSRQGARGYTF.

This sequence joins TRBV27 and TRBJ1-5; TRBD1 aligns across 8 bases. The trim removed 5 bases at V and 5 bases at J, leaving 2 bases unmatched. Germline loops: CDR1 MNHEY, CDR2 SMNVEV (reference sequence). This CDR3 has 13 residues. CDR3 protein: CASSGQGHQPQHF. In DNA form, the CDR3 reads TGTGCCAGCAGTGGACAGGGCCATCAGCCCCAGCATTTT.

The rearrangement links TRBV4-1 to TRBJ1-2; D gene ambiguous. This CDR3 spans 14 amino acids. Germline-derived CDR1 and CDR2 are MGHRA and YSYEKL. Trimming cost V 4 bases and J 4 bases, with 13 bases left between them. Written as DNA, the CDR3 is TGCGCCAGCAGCCCATCCTCAAGAGGCTATGGCTACACCTTC. It is translated as CASSPSSRGYGYTF.

This chain joins TRBV5-5 and TRBJ2-1; 11 bases map to TRBD1. The CDR3 is 14 amino acids. CDR1 and CDR2 (germline): SGHKS, YYEKEE (reference sequence). V lost 4 bases and J lost 9; bases outside the gene matches: 6. DNA for the CDR3: TGTGCCAGCAGCCCAGGACAGGGGGCACCTGAGCAGTTCTTC. This codes for CASSPGQGAPEQFF.

This clone ranks as medium-sized. This chain uses TRBV7-3 with TRBJ2-7; no clear D. CDR1 and CDR2 (germline): SGHTA, FQGTGA. The V end was cut by 2 bases, the J end by 0 bases, with 8 bases between. The CDR3 has 14 residues. This CDR3 reads CASSLGPSSYEQYF. CDR3 DNA sequence: TGTGCCAGCAGCTTAGGGCCCAGCTCCTACGAGCAGTACTTC. The variable domain in full, completed from reference TRBV7-3 and TRBJ2-7, reads GAGVSQTPSNKVTEKGKYVELRCDPISGHTALYWYRQSLGQGPEFLIYFQGTGAADDSGLPNDRFFAVRPEGSVSTLKIQRTERGDSAVYLCASSLGPSSYEQYFGPGTRLTVT.